Listed here are 17 T cell receptor beta chains from one sample, sequenced in a study of CD8+ T cells in alopecia areata. As the sequencing template, cDNA was produced by extracting RNA and reverse transcribing it. Clones were sequenced by immunoSEQ multiplex PCR, and TCRdb holds only the in-frame ones, with some missing. The sample holds approximately 99,000 clones, 55% to 60% seen once. Input material: NKG2D-low CD8+ T cells sorted from blood. The origin of the receptors is a human donor with alopecia areata.

For the CDR3, the DNA is TGTGCCAGCAGTTTTGAGCCGCAGGGGGCGGATGAGCAGTACTTC. Translating it yields CASSFEPQGADEQYF. The V and J genes are TRBV28 and TRBJ2-7, with 8 bases that match TRBD1. With 3 bases clipped from V and 7 bases from J, the junction kept 11 bases outside the gene matches. Germline CDR1 MDHEN, CDR2 SYDVKM. CDR3 length: 15 residues.

This chain joins TRBV11-2 and TRBJ1-2, with unresolved D. The V and J ends lost 8 bases and 3 bases respectively, with 10 bases between them. This CDR3 comprises 12 residues. Germline CDR1 and CDR2: SGHAT and FQNNGV. The CDR3 region has the DNA TGTGCCAGCCTCAGCGGCGACTATGGCTACACCTTC. It codes for CASLSGDYGYTF.

The J gene is TRBJ2-7, the V gene TRBV7-8; unclear D gene. V lost 4 bases and J lost 1, with 11 bases in between. The CDR3 length is 14 residues. Per germline, CDR1 SGHVS and CDR2 FQNEAQ. CDR3 in DNA: TGTGCCAGCAGCTCGTACACTACTTCCTACGAGCAGTACTTC. This sequence encodes CASSSYTTSYEQYF.

The chain employs TRBV4-1 and TRBJ2-2; 8 nucleotides align to TRBD2. CDR1 is MGHRA, CDR2 YSYEKL, per germline. The CDR3 has 17 amino acids. With V trimmed by 3 bases and J by 6 bases, 12 bases remained unmatched. The CDR3 nucleotides are TGCGCCAGCAGCCATAAACTAGCGGACGAACATGCCGGGGAGCTGTTTTTT. Translation: CASSHKLADEHAGELFF.

The CDR3 loop is CASSDRGLKEETQYF. The CDR3 DNA follows: TGTGCCAGCAGTGACAGGGGACTAAAAGAAGAGACCCAGTACTTC. The chain links TRBV27 to TRBJ2-5, with D perhaps matching TRBD1 (8 bases). The V end lost 5 bases, the J end lost 3 bases, and 16 bases lay between the germline ends. Germline values: CDR1 MNHEY, CDR2 SMNVEV (reference sequence). CDR3 size: 15 residues.

The chain joins TRBV14 to TRBJ1-5; the D is unclear. Germline lookup yields CDR1 SGHDN and CDR2 FVKESK. The CDR3 contains 10 residues. V lost 6 bases and J 9 bases, leaving 6 bases between the germline ends. The CDR3 DNA reads as TGTGCCAGCAGGTCCGCGCCCCAGCATTTT. Protein product: CASRSAPQHF.

The V and J genes are TRBV7-2 and TRBJ1-2; D is possibly TRBD1 (6 bases). The CDR3 is made up of 15 amino acids. V was shortened by 1 base and J by 5 bases, with 14 bases between the two germline ends. Germline CDR1 and CDR2: SGHTA and FQGNSA. The CDR3: CASSLEQGNLYGYTF. In DNA, the CDR3 is TGTGCCAGCAGCTTAGAACAGGGAAACCTTTATGGCTACACCTTC.

V gene TRBV2 combines with J gene TRBJ1-3, with 9 bases matching TRBD1. Trimming at V came to 8 bases and at J to 3 bases, leaving 8 bases not matched to a gene. The CDR3 consists of 15 residues. Germline CDR1 is SNHLY and CDR2 is FYNNEI. The CDR3 DNA reads TGTGCCAGCGGATTACAGGGGGCGAGTGGAAACACCATATATTTT. It encodes CASGLQGASGNTIYF. The variable domain in full, with the rest retrieved from reference TRBV2 and TRBJ1-3, is EPEVTQTPSHQVTQMGQEVILRCVPISNHLYFYWYRQILGQKVEFLVSFYNNEISEKSEIFDDQFSVERPDGSNFTLKIRSTKLEDSAMYFCASGLQGASGNTIYFGEGSWLTVV.

The chain is built from TRBV25-1 and TRBJ1-2; D is uncertain. The V end was cut by 3 bases, the J end by 3 bases, with 5 bases between. The CDR3 covers 12 residues. Germline CDR1 and CDR2: MGHDK and SYGVNS. CDR3 bases: TGTGCCAGCAGTGATACACACTATGGCTACACCTTC. Translation: CASSDTHYGYTF.

Here the CDR3 DNA reads TGTGCCAGCAGCTTCGAGTATAATGACGATGAGCAGTTCTTC. Its protein product is CASSFEYNDDEQFF. The chain uses TRBV7-6 and TRBJ2-1; D gene uncertain. The CDR3 is 14 amino acids. Germline CDR1 SGHVS, CDR2 FNYEAQ. Trimming took 3 bases from V and 8 from J, leaving 14 bases between them.

This clone appeared a few times. The chain is built from TRBV10-3 and TRBJ2-4, with D unclear. Trimming shortened V by 3 bases and J by 0 bases, and 9 bases separated the two germline ends. The CDR3 length is 15 residues. CDR1 and CDR2 from the germline V gene are ENHRY and SYGVKD. The CDR3: CAISDSRLAKNIQYF. The CDR3 DNA reads TGTGCCATCAGTGACTCTAGGCTAGCCAAAAACATTCAGTACTTC.

The chain couples TRBV27 to TRBJ2-5; 11 nucleotides line up with TRBD2. Unmatched junction bases numbered 0, after V lost 2 bases and J lost 4 bases. CDR1 and CDR2 from the germline V gene are MNHEY and SMNVEV (reference sequence). The CDR3 consists of 14 residues. The CDR3 loop reads CASSLGLAGETQYF. CDR3 bases: TGTGCCAGCAGTTTAGGACTAGCGGGAGAGACCCAGTACTTC.

DNA for the CDR3: TGTGCCAGCACCACACTGGGCTCAGGCCGGGGGGATACGCAGTATTTT. It yields the protein CASTTLGSGRGDTQYF. The chain joins TRBV2 to TRBJ2-3; TRBD2 might be the D (6 bases). From germline, CDR1 is SNHLY and CDR2 FYNNEI. V was shortened by 7 bases and J by 6 bases, with 23 bases between the two germline ends. This CDR3 spans 16 amino acids.

This clone has just a few counts. V is TRBV10-3 and J is TRBJ1-2; no reliable D call. CDR3 length: 13 amino acids. V was shortened by 8 bases and J by 2 bases, with 12 bases between the two germline ends. CDR1 and CDR2 (germline): ENHRY, SYGVKD. CDR3 sequence reads: CAISREDNYGYTF. The CDR3 DNA is TGTGCCATCTCGCGGGAGGACAACTATGGCTACACCTTC.

Details on this clone: The sample carries other DNA sequences with the same CDR3. V gene TRBV9 combines with J gene TRBJ2-2; the D gene is possibly TRBD2 (6 bases). CDR1 and CDR2 (germline): SGDLS, YYNGEE. The CDR3 loop spans 14 amino acids. The germline V and J ends were trimmed by 4 bases and 1 base, with 8 bases remaining between them. CDR3 sequence (DNA): TGTGCCAGCAGCCCCGGGGGGAACACCGGGGAGCTGTTTTTT. As protein: CASSPGGNTGELFF.

The CDR3 coding sequence is TGTGCCAGCAGTGAATCTAGCGGGAGCTATACGCAGTATTTT. Residues: CASSESSGSYTQYF. This chain connects TRBV2 to TRBJ2-3, with 10 nucleotides matching TRBD2. The CDR3 runs 14 residues. In germline, CDR1 is SNHLY, CDR2 FYNNEI. V lost 2 bases to trimming and J lost 7 bases; unmatched junction nucleotides: 3.

This chain joins TRBV2 and TRBJ2-1; TRBD1 or TRBD2 may be the D gene (5 bases each). Looked up from germline, CDR1 is SNHLY and CDR2 is FYNNEI. V lost 6 bases and J lost 8, with 14 bases in between. The CDR3 length is 13 residues. Here the CDR3 DNA reads TGTGCCAGCAGGCCCTGGGGGATCGATGAGCAGTTCTTC. It encodes CASRPWGIDEQFF.